This T cell receptor (beta chain) was recovered during a study of blood T cell repertoires in COVID-19. Study background: The study drew acute and convalescent COVID-19 samples from the United States, Italy and Spain. PBMCs, B-cell-depleted T cells, or T cells provided the cDNA or gDNA that made up the material.

Patients of the Seattle cohort, enrolled during active infection, were followed longitudinally. The CDR3 is 15 residues long. The germline gives CDR1 SGHRS, CDR2 YFSETQ. V was cut by 0 bases and J by 5 bases, with 15 bases left in between. Study processing details: Amplification of reference gene primers was used by the study to estimate nucleated cell counts. Generated by immunoSEQ multiplex PCR, the TCRdb table keeps only in-frame clones and is missing some. Clone size and the V and J calls come from that table; the DNA yielded D and trimming. The sample consists of some 130,000 clones, more than 75% of them appearing once.

The chain couples TRBV5-1 to TRBJ2-7, with a weak D call TRBD2 (5 bases). The TCR sequence derives from a man aged 55-75 years with COVID-19, enrolled during active disease. Sequencing was performed on peripheral blood. This chain's CDR3 is CASSLGEGTTDEQYF. The DNA of the CDR3 is TGCGCCAGCAGCTTGGGAGAGGGAACGACTGACGAGCAGTACTTC.